The TCR beta chain under discussion was sequenced for a study of PD-1 blockade in classical Hodgkin lymphoma (dated by TCRdb to 2020 to 2022). Concerning the study at large: Nivolumab dosing was 3 mg/kg intravenously every 2 weeks, continuing until either disease progression or unacceptable toxicity. A peripheral blood immune signature of response to PD-1 blockade in classical Hodgkin lymphoma was defined using TCR beta sequencing and CyTOF. The paper's findings and limits, for the study overall: Newly diagnosed patients were reported to have lower baseline TCR diversity than healthy donors, and relapsed/refractory patients were reported to have lower baseline TCR diversity still. By C4D1, a significant rise was seen in CD4+ TCR diversity but not in CD8+ TCR diversity (p=0.0027 vs p=0.16), and the rise was most apparent among complete responders (p=0.02). Among trial patients, those achieving complete response had baseline diversity similar to that of newly diagnosed patients, while diversity was significantly lower in partial responders and progressors. Patients starting nivolumab less than 1 year after ASCT had lower diversity and were excluded from later analyses to avoid confounding by immune reconstitution. The study was limited to a single clinical trial cohort, and causes of repertoire differences, possibly disease activity or prior therapy, remained undefined.

To note about this clone: What this receptor recognizes is not known. Base quality data are lacking; no much larger clone is found one base away.

Genomic DNA was extracted with the Qiagen DNeasy kit from unsorted PBMCs and from negatively selected CD4+ and CD8+ fractions. TCR beta CDR3 regions were amplified by immunoSEQ multiplex PCR using primers annealing to V and J segments. A synthetic immune receptor repertoire was used to minimize amplification bias, and any remaining bias was removed computationally after sequencing. On the study's bioinformatics: Repertoire diversity was quantified as the Shannon entropy index using custom Python scripts. Unsorted, CD4+ and CD8+ repertoires were analyzed separately, except for combined analyses in which CD4+ and CD8+ sequences were merged in silico. Clonal expansion was defined as a frequency increase of at least 2-fold after treatment compared with C1D1, and clones undetected at baseline were assigned a pseudocount of 0.5. Clones with 0 or 1 copy at C1D1 were classified as singleton clones, and clones with 2 or more copies were classified as non-singleton clones. By matching protein sequences in sorted samples from the same patient, clones expanded in unsorted samples were annotated as CD4+, CD8+ or unknown. Wilcoxon tests on paired samples were used to test diversity changes from C1D1 to C4D1. In TCRdb, the immuneACCESS table is reduced to in-frame sequences with V and J assigned. These tables do not hold every clone; where another copy was compared, an unresolved V gene accounts for under half, and the others remain unexplained. That table gives V, J and clone size, and the DNA gave D and trimming. Counted in this sample were just under 30,000 clones; about 85% of them appeared once. The ten largest account for 2.4% of the sample.

The intended sense of this specimen's time point label: cycle 1 day 1 (C1D1), immediately before nivolumab initiation. All trial patients had relapsed after autologous stem cell transplantation, with cohorts A, B and C differing in prior brentuximab vedotin exposure. Using a Miltenyi CD4+ T cell isolation kit, CD4+ T cells were purified from thawed PBMCs through magnetic negative selection. A total of roughly 57 patients with relapsed/refractory classical Hodgkin lymphoma made up the trial cohort, and each patient's best overall response was complete response, partial response or progressive disease. Single-agent nivolumab was administered to trial patients in the multi-cohort phase II CheckMate 205 trial. An independent review committee assessed best overall response by applying the 2007 International Working Group response criteria. Trial PBMCs were collected immediately before nivolumab initiation (C1D1) and during therapy at cycle 2 day 1 and cycle 4 day 1. After peripheral blood was drawn into 8 mL Vacutainer Cell Preparation Tubes, PBMCs were isolated by centrifugation and then cryopreserved. Purified CD4+ and CD8+ fractions were generated only in cases for which an additional PBMC sample was available. On LS columns in a quadroMACS separator, the magnetically labelled cells were depleted, and the flow-through was collected as the purified fraction.

V lost 3 bases and J lost 3 bases; the stretch between them is 8 bases long. Looking up the germline V gene yields CDR1 SGHTA and CDR2 FQGNSA. Including cysteine and phenylalanine, the CDR3 has 14 amino acids. Of the read, only the CDR3 DNA is kept; its 42 bases are in frame from base 1. This TCR derives from a human donor with classical Hodgkin lymphoma. The sample was CD4+ T cells from blood, taken at baseline. The rearrangement combines TRBV7-2 with TRBJ1-4; possibly the D gene is TRBD1, per 6 matching bases. The bases are TGTGCCAGCAGCTTGAGACAGGCTAATGAAAAACTGTTTTTT. This gives the protein CASSLRQANEKLFF.